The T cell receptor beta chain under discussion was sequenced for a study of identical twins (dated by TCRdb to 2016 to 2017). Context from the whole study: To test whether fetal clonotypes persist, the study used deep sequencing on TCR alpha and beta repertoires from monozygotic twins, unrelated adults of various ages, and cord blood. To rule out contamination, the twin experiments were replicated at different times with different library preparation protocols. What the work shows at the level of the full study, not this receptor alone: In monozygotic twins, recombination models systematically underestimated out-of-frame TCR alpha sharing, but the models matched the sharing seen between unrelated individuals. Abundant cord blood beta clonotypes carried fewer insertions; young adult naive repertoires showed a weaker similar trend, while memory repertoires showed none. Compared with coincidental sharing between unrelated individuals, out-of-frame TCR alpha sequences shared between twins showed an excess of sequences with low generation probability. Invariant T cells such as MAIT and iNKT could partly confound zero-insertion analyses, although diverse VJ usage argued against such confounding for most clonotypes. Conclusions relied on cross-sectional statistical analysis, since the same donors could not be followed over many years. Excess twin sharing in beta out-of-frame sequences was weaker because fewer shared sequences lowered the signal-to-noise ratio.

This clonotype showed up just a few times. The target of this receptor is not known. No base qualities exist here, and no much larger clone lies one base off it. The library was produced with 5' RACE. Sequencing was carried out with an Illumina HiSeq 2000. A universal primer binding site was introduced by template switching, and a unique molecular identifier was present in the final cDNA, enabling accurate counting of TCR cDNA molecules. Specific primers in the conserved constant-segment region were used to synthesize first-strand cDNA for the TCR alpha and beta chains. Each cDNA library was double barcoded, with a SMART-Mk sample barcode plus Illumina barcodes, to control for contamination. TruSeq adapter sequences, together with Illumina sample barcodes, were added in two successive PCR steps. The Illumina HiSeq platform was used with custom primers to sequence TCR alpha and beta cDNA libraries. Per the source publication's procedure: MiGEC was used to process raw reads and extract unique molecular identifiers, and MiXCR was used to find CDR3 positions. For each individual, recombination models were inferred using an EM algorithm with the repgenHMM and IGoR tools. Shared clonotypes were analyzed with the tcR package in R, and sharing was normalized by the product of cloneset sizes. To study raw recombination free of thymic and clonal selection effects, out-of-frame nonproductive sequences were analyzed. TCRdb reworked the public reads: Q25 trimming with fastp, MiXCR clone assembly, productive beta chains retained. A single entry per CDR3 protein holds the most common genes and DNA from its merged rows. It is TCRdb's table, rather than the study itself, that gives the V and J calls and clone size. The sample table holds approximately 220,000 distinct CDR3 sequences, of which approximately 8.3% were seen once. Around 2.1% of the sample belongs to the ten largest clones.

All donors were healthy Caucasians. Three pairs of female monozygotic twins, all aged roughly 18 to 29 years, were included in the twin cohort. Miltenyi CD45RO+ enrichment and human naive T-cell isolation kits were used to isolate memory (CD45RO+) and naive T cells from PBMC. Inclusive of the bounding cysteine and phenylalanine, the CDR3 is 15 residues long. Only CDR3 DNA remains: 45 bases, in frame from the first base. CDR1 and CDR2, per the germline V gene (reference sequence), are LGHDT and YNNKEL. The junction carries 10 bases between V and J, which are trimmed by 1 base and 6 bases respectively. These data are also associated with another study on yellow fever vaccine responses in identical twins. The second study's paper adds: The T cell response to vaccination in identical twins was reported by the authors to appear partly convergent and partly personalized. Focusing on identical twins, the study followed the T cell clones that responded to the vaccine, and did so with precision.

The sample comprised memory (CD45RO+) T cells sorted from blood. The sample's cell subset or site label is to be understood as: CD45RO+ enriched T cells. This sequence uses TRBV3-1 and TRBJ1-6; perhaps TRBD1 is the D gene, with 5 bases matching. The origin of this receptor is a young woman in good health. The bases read TGTGCCAGCAGCCAAGGATCGACAGTTAATTCACCCCTCCACTTT. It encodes CASSQGSTVNSPLHF. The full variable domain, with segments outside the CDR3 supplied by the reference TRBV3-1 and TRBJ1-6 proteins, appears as DTAVSQTPKYLVTQMGNDKSIKCEQNLGHDTMYWYKQDSKKFLKIMFSYNNKELIINETVPNRFSPKSPDKAHLNLHINSLELGDSAVYFCASSQGSTVNSPLHFGNGTRLTVT.